Listed below are T cell receptor beta chains from one sample, sequenced in a study of tumor-infiltrating lymphocytes in localized non-small cell lung cancer. Method: immunoSEQ multiplex PCR; TCRdb's copy keeps in-frame clones and lacks some. The profile shows 10,000 to 15,000 clones, roughly 80% of them singletons. The sample taken for sequencing was lung tumor tissue. Receptors were obtained from a human donor with non-small cell lung cancer. Each CDR3 is given with its conserved first and last residue. A D gene is named only where the DNA matches it firmly. Expanded clones are given a class, and other clones once, few, many or no size at all.

d_call clone_size j_call v_call cdr3_aa cdr3_nt
NA few TRBJ2-2 TRBV9 CASSPRISGDTGELFF TGTGCCAGCAGCCCCCGTATTAGCGGAGACACCGGGGAGCTGTTTTTT
NA NA TRBJ2-1 TRBV21-1 CASSFPPGAYNEQFF TGTGCCAGCAGCTTCCCTCCAGGGGCCTACAATGAGCAGTTCTTC
NA NA TRBJ2-7 TRBV27 CASSLWGDTTYEQYF TGTGCCAGCAGTTTATGGGGGGACACCACCTACGAGCAGTACTTC
NA NA TRBJ1-1 TRBV30 CAWSVGDEAFF TGTGCCTGGAGTGTAGGCGACGAAGCTTTCTTT
NA once TRBJ1-1 TRBV30 CAWSNLTPGTEAFF TGTGCCTGGAGTAACCTCACCCCGGGGACTGAAGCTTTCTTT
NA NA TRBJ2-7 TRBV2 CASRETDGSYEQYF TGTGCCAGCCGTGAAACGGACGGGTCCTACGAGCAGTACTTC
TRBD1 NA TRBJ1-6 TRBV19 CASSQGQGLNSPLHF TGTGCCAGTAGCCAAGGACAGGGTCTGAATTCACCCCTCCACTTT
NA NA TRBJ2-6 TRBV9 CASSVIPGYGANVLTF TGTGCCAGCAGCGTAATTCCGGGATATGGGGCCAACGTCCTGACTTTC
NA NA TRBJ2-3 TRBV9 CASSVGLGGADTQYF TGTGCCAGCAGCGTAGGTTTAGGAGGAGCAGATACGCAGTATTTT
TRBD2 NA TRBJ2-7 TRBV18 CASSTSGGLYEQYF TGTGCCAGCTCCACTAGCGGGGGCCTCTACGAGCAGTACTTC
TRBD1 NA TRBJ1-1 TRBV2 CASSVGQARAFF TGTGCCAGCAGCGTCGGACAGGCAAGAGCTTTCTTT
NA NA TRBJ2-2 TRBV6-5 CASTRTRGDTGELFF TGTGCCAGCACTCGTACCCGGGGAGATACCGGGGAGCTGTTTTTT
NA NA TRBJ2-2 TRBV19 CASSISGELFF TGTGCCAGTAGTATTTCCGGGGAGCTGTTTTTT
TRBD1 once TRBJ2-1 TRBV9 CASSVGQGAIEQFF TGTGCCAGCAGCGTAGGGCAGGGGGCGATTGAGCAGTTCTTC
NA NA TRBJ1-1 TRBV11-3 CASSEEKVEAFF TGTGCCAGCAGCGAGGAGAAGGTTGAAGCTTTCTTT
TRBD1 NA TRBJ1-6 TRBV29-1 CSVGDRGNSPLHF TGCAGCGTGGGGGACAGGGGAAATTCACCCCTCCACTTT
NA once TRBJ2-3 TRBV29-1 CSVEEGTVSTDTQYF TGCAGCGTTGAAGAAGGAACAGTCAGCACAGATACGCAGTATTTT
NA NA TRBJ1-5 TRBV6-1 CASSVEVSNQPQHF TGTGCCAGCAGTGTCGAAGTAAGCAATCAGCCCCAGCATTTT
NA medium-sized TRBJ2-5 TRBV25-1 CASSSMASRETQYF TGTGCCAGCAGTTCCATGGCCTCCAGGGAGACCCAGTACTTC
NA once TRBJ1-4 TRBV18 CASSPRGQGDEKLFF TGTGCCAGCTCACCAAGGGGCCAGGGTGATGAAAAACTGTTTTTT
NA NA TRBJ1-1 TRBV5-6 CASSSAGPEAFF TGTGCCAGCAGCTCGGCCGGACCTGAAGCTTTCTTT
NA few TRBJ2-7 TRBV21-1 CASSKGLAAYEQYF TGTGCCAGCAGCAAAGGACTAGCGGCCTACGAGCAGTACTTC
NA NA TRBJ1-1 TRBV4-2 CASSQGMREFNTEAFF TGTGCCAGCAGCCAAGGGATGAGAGAATTCAACACTGAAGCTTTCTTT
TRBD2 few TRBJ2-1 TRBV18 CASSPRGESYNEQFF TGTGCCAGCTCACCCCGGGGGGAGTCCTACAATGAGCAGTTCTTC
TRBD1 once TRBJ2-7 TRBV11-1 CASSLITGDHEQYF TGTGCCAGCAGCTTAATAACAGGGGACCACGAGCAGTACTTC
NA NA TRBJ2-2 TRBV7-8 CASSLQGTGRSGELFF TGTGCCAGCAGCTTACAGGGGACGGGTCGTTCCGGGGAGCTGTTTTTT
NA NA TRBJ1-1 TRBV5-4 CASRNRGMDTEAFF TGTGCCAGCAGAAACCGGGGCATGGACACTGAAGCTTTCTTT
NA NA TRBJ1-5 TRBV19 CASSRISNQPQHF TGTGCCAGTAGTAGAATTAGCAATCAGCCCCAGCATTTT
NA NA TRBJ1-2 TRBV5-1 CASSLASDTTGGYTF TGCGCCAGCAGCTTGGCCTCCGACACGACGGGAGGCTACACCTTC
NA NA TRBJ2-2 TRBV2 CASSGGWAGELFF TGTGCCAGCAGTGGAGGGTGGGCCGGGGAGCTGTTTTTT
TRBD1 once TRBJ1-2 TRBV7-2 CASFTTGSYTF TGTGCCAGCTTTACGACAGGGAGCTACACCTTC
NA NA TRBJ2-1 TRBV5-6 CASNRESSYNEQFF TGTGCCAGCAACCGGGAATCCTCCTACAATGAGCAGTTCTTC
TRBD1 NA TRBJ2-3 TRBV5-1 CASSLSGQVADTQYF TGCGCCAGCAGCTTGTCGGGACAGGTGGCAGATACGCAGTATTTT
TRBD1 NA TRBJ1-4 TRBV25-1 CASSDLTGKLFF TGTGCCAGCAGTGACCTGACAGGGAAACTGTTTTTT